Presented here are 23 T cell receptor beta chains from one specimen sequenced in a study of cytomegalovirus exposure and HLA in healthy donors. The PCR had 60 Vbeta and 13 Jbeta primers. TCRdb's copy holds only in-frame clones and misses some; the assay was immunoSEQ multiplex PCR. The repertoire consists of 150,000 to 200,000 clones, with roughly 70% occurring once and the leading ten covering 7% to 7.5%. Specimen: PBMCs. These TCRs come from a man aged 35 to 55 in good health and CMV-seropositive.

The CDR3 DNA follows: TGTGCCAGCAGCTTGGAGGGACAGGCCACCGGGGAGCTGTTTTTT. Protein: CASSLEGQATGELFF. This chain links TRBV5-8 with TRBJ2-2; 8 bases are shared with TRBD1. Unmatched junction bases numbered 2, after V lost 0 bases and J lost 4 bases. The CDR3 length is 15 residues. The germline gives CDR1 SGHTS, CDR2 YDEGEE. Based on the CDR3 plus reference TRBV5-8 and TRBJ2-2, the full variable domain is EAGVTQSPTHLIKTRGQQATLRCSPISGHTSVYWYQQALGLGLQFLLWYDEGEERNRGNFPPRFSGRQFPNYSSELNVNALELEDSALYLCASSLEGQATGELFFGEGSRLTVL.

This clone was counted a few times. This chain uses TRBV28 with TRBJ2-5; possible D gene TRBD1, 6 bases. The germline gives CDR1 MDHEN, CDR2 SYDVKM. V was shortened by 7 bases and J by 2 bases, with 20 bases between the two germline ends. The CDR3 is made up of 16 amino acids. This CDR3 is CASTDSAGEIQETQYF. CDR3 nucleotide sequence: TGTGCCAGCACCGATTCGGCAGGGGAAATACAAGAGACCCAGTACTTC.

This chain joins TRBV10-3 and TRBJ1-2, with unresolved D. The CDR3 covers 13 residues. V lost 7 bases and J 5 bases, leaving 14 bases between the germline ends. Germline CDR1 ENHRY, CDR2 SYGVKD. This chain's CDR3 is CAITEGSGYGYTF. For the CDR3, the DNA is TGTGCCATCACCGAAGGGTCGGGGTATGGCTACACCTTC.

This clone has only a few counts. The gene calls are TRBV7-9 and TRBJ1-5, with a possible D match to TRBD1 (6 bases). The CDR3 loop spans 16 amino acids. Trimming removed 5 bases at V and 2 bases at J, with 16 bases between. Germline V gives CDR1 SEHNR, CDR2 FQNEAQ (reference sequence). Written as DNA, the CDR3 is TGTGCCAGCAGCGCGGGAGGGGGGGTTGGCAATCAGCCCCAGCATTTT. Its translation is CASSAGGGVGNQPQHF.

This clone has only a few counts. This chain links TRBV5-1 with TRBJ2-5, with TRBD1 as a possible D gene (5 bases). The last part of the DNA fits TRBJ2-7 better; the J call may be wrong. The V gene's germline CDR1 is SGHRS and CDR2 YFSETQ. The CDR3 spans 13 residues. The CDR3, as DNA: TGCGCCAGCAGCGAGATACAGGCGTCCGAGCAGTACTTC. Amino acids: CASSEIQASEQYF.

V is TRBV5-5 and J is TRBJ1-5; 8 bases fit TRBD1. After removal of 0 bases from V and 8 bases from J, the junction contained 4 bases not matched to a gene. CDR1 is SGHKS and CDR2 is YYEKEE in the germline V gene (reference sequence). CDR3 length equals 14 residues. CDR3 protein: CASSLAGGREPQHF. CDR3 coding DNA: TGTGCCAGCAGCTTGGCAGGGGGCAGGGAGCCCCAGCATTTT.

This clone occurred once. The chain joins TRBV5-6 to TRBJ2-3; 8 nucleotides agree with TRBD2. V was pared by 7 bases and J by 4 bases, with 14 bases of the junction left unmatched. The CDR3 is made up of 16 amino acids. CDR1 and CDR2 from the germline V gene are SGHDT and YYEEEE. The CDR3 DNA follows: TGTGCCAGCGGACTCAGTGGGGCGGGGGGCTCAGATACGCAGTATTTT. Translated: CASGLSGAGGSDTQYF.

V gene TRBV6-5 combines with J gene TRBJ1-2; possibly TRBD1 for D (5 bases). CDR1 is MNHEY, CDR2 SVGAGI, per germline. The ends were cut back, 4 bases at V and 1 base at J, with 16 bases in the middle. CDR3 size: 16 residues. This chain's CDR3 is CASSSTGGGVNYGYTF. Written as DNA, the CDR3 is TGTGCCAGCAGTTCCACTGGGGGGGGTGTTAACTATGGCTACACCTTC.

V gene TRBV7-3 combines with J gene TRBJ1-1, with TRBD1 matching 9 bases. V shed 4 bases and J 5 bases; nucleotides not matched to a gene: 11. Looked up from germline, CDR1 is SGHTA and CDR2 is FQGTGA. CDR3 size: 16 residues. The CDR3 DNA is TGTGCCAGCAGCTCCGCTTCACAGGGGGCAAGGACTGAAGCTTTCTTT. Protein: CASSSASQGARTEAFF. The variable domain in full, with the rest retrieved from reference TRBV7-3 and TRBJ1-1, is GAGVSQTPSNKVTEKGKYVELRCDPISGHTALYWYRQSLGQGPEFLIYFQGTGAADDSGLPNDRFFAVRPEGSVSTLKIQRTERGDSAVYLCASSSASQGARTEAFFGQGTRLTVV.

Turning to this clone: Other DNA sequences in the same sample also yield this CDR3. This chain links TRBV6-5 with TRBJ2-2; D possibly corresponds to TRBD2 (5 bases). This CDR3 region has 15 residues. Trimming pared 0 bases from V and 2 bases from J, leaving 7 bases between. The V gene's germline CDR1 is MNHEY and CDR2 SVGAGI. CDR3 region: CASSYSSGNTGELFF. CDR3 DNA sequence: TGTGCCAGCAGTTACTCGTCGGGAAACACCGGGGAGCTGTTTTTT.

Turning to this clone: A read error may produce the germline difference seen at one junction end. The V call is TRBV7-7, the J call TRBJ2-2, with 7 bases matching TRBD2. This CDR3 region has 16 residues. Germline V gives CDR1 SSHAT, CDR2 FNYEAQ (reference sequence). The CDR3 region is CASSPRRGFRAGELFF. The DNA for the CDR3 is TGTGCTAGCAGCCCCCGGCGGGGGTTCCGGGCCGGGGAGCTGTTTTTT.

V gene TRBV4-3 combines with J gene TRBJ1-5; maybe TRBD1 (6 bases). Per germline, CDR1 LGHNA and CDR2 YSLEER. The germline V and J ends were trimmed by 4 bases and 9 bases, with 13 bases remaining between them. There are 13 residues in the CDR3. The CDR3 DNA sequence: TGCGCCAGCAGCCGTGACAGGTTCAGGCCCCAGCATTTT. Translated: CASSRDRFRPQHF.

This chain connects TRBV19 to TRBJ2-2, with 7 bases identical to TRBD1. The ends lost 4 bases at V and 6 bases at J; junction bases unmatched: 8. Germline CDR1 is LNHDA and CDR2 is SQIVND (reference sequence). This CDR3 region has 15 residues. CDR3 loop: CASSTPRGMSGELFF. In DNA, the CDR3 is TGTGCCAGTAGTACCCCCAGGGGGATGTCCGGGGAGCTGTTTTTT.

This sequence joins TRBV9 and TRBJ2-7; possible D gene TRBD1, 7 bases. With 4 bases removed from V and 3 bases from J, the gap between germline ends came to 14 bases. CDR1 SGDLS and CDR2 YYNGEE come from the germline V gene. This CDR3 is 14 amino acids long. CDR3 bases: TGTGCCAGCAGCTCGGGGGACAGTCTCTACGAGCAGTACTTC. Protein: CASSSGDSLYEQYF.

The rearrangement joins TRBV19 to TRBJ2-7, with D possibly TRBD1 on 5 matching bases. Trimming took 1 base from V and 5 from J, leaving 9 bases between them. The CDR3 sequence is 13 residues long. Germline lookup yields CDR1 LNHDA and CDR2 SQIVND (reference sequence). As DNA, the CDR3 is TGTGCCAGTAGTATAGGAGGACAAAACGAGCAGTACTTC. This translates into CASSIGGQNEQYF.

This rearrangement joins TRBV7-9 to TRBJ1-1, with D unresolved. This CDR3 is 12 amino acids long. Germline assignment: CDR1 SEHNR and CDR2 FQNEAQ (reference sequence). V lost 1 base and J 5 bases, leaving 5 bases between the germline ends. The CDR3 bases are TGTGCCAGCAGCTTAGGGGCGACTGAAGCTTTCTTT. As protein: CASSLGATEAFF.

This clone came up once. V and J are TRBV5-1 and TRBJ1-5; a weak D match, TRBD1 (5 bases). Germline V CDR1 and CDR2: SGHRS, YFSETQ. The CDR3 consists of 15 residues. V gave up 4 bases and J gave up 5 bases, with 16 bases separating them. The CDR3 coding sequence is TGCGCCAGCAGCCTGTCCCCTATGGGGCATCAGCCCCAGCATTTT. Its protein product is CASSLSPMGHQPQHF.

In this sample, this clone turned up a few times. V usage is TRBV4-1 and J usage is TRBJ1-2; TRBD1 matches at 8 bases. The CDR3 is made up of 14 amino acids. Germline assignment: CDR1 MGHRA and CDR2 YSYEKL. The V segment lost 3 bases and the J segment 8 bases; nucleotides outside the gene matches: 8. CDR3 loop: CASSQGDRPNGYTF. The CDR3 bases are TGCGCCAGCAGCCAGGGGGACAGGCCAAACGGCTACACCTTC.

The chain combines TRBV6-1 with TRBJ1-2; possible D gene TRBD1, 6 bases. Trimming took off 8 bases at V and 6 bases at J, with 19 bases between the two ends. CDR1 MNHNS and CDR2 SASEGT come from the germline V gene. The CDR3 consists of 14 residues. The CDR3 protein is CASVDVWGLHGYTF. CDR3 coding DNA: TGTGCCAGCGTGGACGTGTGGGGGCTGCATGGCTACACCTTC.

The V gene is TRBV19, the J gene TRBJ1-5, with 7 bases fitting TRBD1. The CDR3 totals 18 residues. J gave up 0 bases and V 6 bases, and 14 bases lay outside the gene matches. Germline-derived CDR1 and CDR2 are LNHDA and SQIVND (reference sequence). The chain's CDR3 is CASRTQGWGNYSNQPQHF. In DNA, the CDR3 is TGTGCCAGTAGAACACAGGGGTGGGGAAATTATAGCAATCAGCCCCAGCATTTT.

This clone appeared once. This sequence joins TRBV6-6 and TRBJ1-2; TRBD1 agrees at 8 bases. Germline V gene lookup returns CDR1 MNHNY and CDR2 SVGAGI (reference sequence). V shed 0 bases, J shed 8 bases, and the junction held 5 bases outside the gene matches. This CDR3 contains 14 residues. The chain's CDR3 is CASSYSLAGGGYTF. As DNA, the CDR3 is TGTGCCAGCAGTTACTCCCTTGCAGGGGGCGGCTACACCTTC.

Here the CDR3 reads CASSFQQGVTYEQYF. In DNA, the CDR3 is TGCGCCAGCAGCTTCCAACAGGGTGTCACCTACGAGCAGTACTTC. This chain joins TRBV5-1 and TRBJ2-7; D perhaps matches TRBD1 (6 bases). Between the trimmed V and J ends, which lost 2 bases and 2 bases, there was a span of 14 bases. CDR3 length: 15 amino acids. Germline values: CDR1 SGHRS, CDR2 YFSETQ.

About this clone: A junction boundary mismatches the germline segment, possibly from a read error. The rearrangement uses TRBV7-8 and TRBJ2-7, with 9 bases lining up with TRBD2. The germline gives CDR1 SGHVS, CDR2 FQNEAQ. The CDR3 is 15 amino acids. The CDR3 coding sequence is TGTGCCAGCAGCCCGCTAGCGGGGCCCTCCCACGAGCAGTACTTC. This sequence encodes CASSPLAGPSHEQYF.